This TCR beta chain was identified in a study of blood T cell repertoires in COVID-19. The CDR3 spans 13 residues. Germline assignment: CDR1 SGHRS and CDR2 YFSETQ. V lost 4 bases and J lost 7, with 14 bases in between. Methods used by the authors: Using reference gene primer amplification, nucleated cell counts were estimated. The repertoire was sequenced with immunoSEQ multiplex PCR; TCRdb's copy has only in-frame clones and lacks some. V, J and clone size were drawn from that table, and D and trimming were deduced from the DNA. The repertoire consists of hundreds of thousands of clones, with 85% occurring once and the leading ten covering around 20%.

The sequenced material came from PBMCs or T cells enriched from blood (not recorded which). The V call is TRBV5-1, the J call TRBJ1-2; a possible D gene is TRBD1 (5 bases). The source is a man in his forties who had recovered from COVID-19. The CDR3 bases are TGCGCCAGCAGCCCACAGGAGGGTGGTGGCTACACCTTC. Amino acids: CASSPQEGGGYTF.